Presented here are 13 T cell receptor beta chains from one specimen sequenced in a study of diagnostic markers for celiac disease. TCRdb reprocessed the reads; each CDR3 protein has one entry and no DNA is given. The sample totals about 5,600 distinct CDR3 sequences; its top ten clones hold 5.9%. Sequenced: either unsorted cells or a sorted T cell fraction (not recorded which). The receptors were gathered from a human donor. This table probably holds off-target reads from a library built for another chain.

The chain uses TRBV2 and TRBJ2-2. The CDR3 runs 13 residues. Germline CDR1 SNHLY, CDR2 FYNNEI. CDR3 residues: CASRGDLNGELFF.

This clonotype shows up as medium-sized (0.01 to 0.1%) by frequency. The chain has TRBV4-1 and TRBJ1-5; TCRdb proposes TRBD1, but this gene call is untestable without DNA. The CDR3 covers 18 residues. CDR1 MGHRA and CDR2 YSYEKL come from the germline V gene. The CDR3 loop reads CASSQEGQGAESNQPQHF.

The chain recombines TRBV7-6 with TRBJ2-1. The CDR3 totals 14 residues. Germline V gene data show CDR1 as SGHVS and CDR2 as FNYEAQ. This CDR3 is CASSLAGSYNEQFF.

The CDR3 protein is CASSSRVANEKLFF. V is TRBV19 and J is TRBJ1-4; TCRdb's D gene call, TRBD1, goes unchecked for lack of DNA. Germline V gene sequence: CDR1 LNHDA, CDR2 SQIVND (reference sequence). The CDR3 totals 14 residues.

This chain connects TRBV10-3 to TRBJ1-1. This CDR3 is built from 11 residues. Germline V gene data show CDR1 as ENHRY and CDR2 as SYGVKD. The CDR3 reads CATRENTEAFF.

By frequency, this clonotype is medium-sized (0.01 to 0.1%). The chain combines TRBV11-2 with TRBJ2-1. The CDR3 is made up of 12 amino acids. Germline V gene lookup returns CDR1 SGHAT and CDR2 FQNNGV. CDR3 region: CASSFGPNEQFF.

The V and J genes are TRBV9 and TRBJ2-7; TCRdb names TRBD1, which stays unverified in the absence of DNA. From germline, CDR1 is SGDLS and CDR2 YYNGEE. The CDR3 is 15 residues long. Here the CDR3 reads CASSLHSGSYYEQYF. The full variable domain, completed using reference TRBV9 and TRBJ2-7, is DSGVTQTPKHLITATGQRVTLRCSPRSGDLSVYWYQQSLDQGLQFLIQYYNGEERAKGNILERFSAQQFPDLHSELNLSSLELGDSALYFCASSLHSGSYYEQYFGPGTRLTVT.

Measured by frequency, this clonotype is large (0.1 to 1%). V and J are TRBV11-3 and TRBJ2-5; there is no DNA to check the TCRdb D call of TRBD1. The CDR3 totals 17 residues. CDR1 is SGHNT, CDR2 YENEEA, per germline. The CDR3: CASSPHTGQGPQETQYF.

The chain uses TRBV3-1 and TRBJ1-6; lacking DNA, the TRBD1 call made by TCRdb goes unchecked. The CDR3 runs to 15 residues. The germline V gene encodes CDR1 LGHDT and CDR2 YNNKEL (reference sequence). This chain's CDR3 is CASSQGTGANSPLHF.

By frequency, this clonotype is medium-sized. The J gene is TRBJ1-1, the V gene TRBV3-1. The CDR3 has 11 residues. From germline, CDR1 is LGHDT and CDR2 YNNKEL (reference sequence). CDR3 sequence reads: CASSQNTEAFF.

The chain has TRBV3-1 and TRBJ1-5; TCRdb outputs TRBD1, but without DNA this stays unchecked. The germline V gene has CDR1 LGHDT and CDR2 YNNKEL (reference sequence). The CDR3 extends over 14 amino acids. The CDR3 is CASSPTGGHQPQHF. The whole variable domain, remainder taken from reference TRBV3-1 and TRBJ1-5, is DTAVSQTPKYLVTQMGNDKSIKCEQNLGHDTMYWYKQDSKKFLKIMFSYNNKELIINETVPNRFSPKSPDKAHLNLHINSLELGDSAVYFCASSPTGGHQPQHFGDGTRLSIL.

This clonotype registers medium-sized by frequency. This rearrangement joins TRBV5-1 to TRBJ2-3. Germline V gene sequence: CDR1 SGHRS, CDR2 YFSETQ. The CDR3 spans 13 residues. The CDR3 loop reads CASSLIPTDTQYF.

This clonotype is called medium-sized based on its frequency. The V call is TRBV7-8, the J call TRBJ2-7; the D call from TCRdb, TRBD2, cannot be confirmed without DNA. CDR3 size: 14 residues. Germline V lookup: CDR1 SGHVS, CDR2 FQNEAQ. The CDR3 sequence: CASSSREGSTEQYF.